This is a list of T cell receptor beta chains from one sample in a study of T cells in Graves' hyperthyroidism and ophthalmopathy. TCRdb passed the multiplex PCR reads through MiXCR, listing each CDR3 protein once. The sample lists roughly 840,000 distinct CDR3 sequences, around 38% seen once, with roughly 8.3% in the top ten. Sample: blood. Every receptor here comes from a man in his late teens or twenties with Graves' hyperthyroidism. The CDR3 runs from the conserved cysteine through the conserved F or W. A D gene is named only where the DNA matches it firmly. Rows may omit the clone size; those that give it use once, few, many or a size class.

CDR3 length,J gene,V gene,D gene,clone size,CDR3 DNA,CDR3 protein
14,TRBJ1-2,TRBV6-5,-,few,TGTGCCAGCAGTTACTCCCGACAGTTCTATGGCTACACCTTC,CASSYSRQFYGYTF
20,TRBJ2-2,TRBV7-9,TRBD2,few,TGTGCCAGCAGCTTAGCGGCAAGGGCGGGAGGACCAACGAACACCGGGGAGCTGTTTTTT,CASSLAARAGGPTNTGELFF
16,TRBJ2-7,TRBV10-3,-,many,TGTGCCATCAGTGAGTCCCCCCGGAAACAGGGCTACGAGCAGTACTTC,CAISESPRKQGYEQYF
14,TRBJ1-1,TRBV29-1,TRBD1,-,TGCAGCGTTGTTGGACAGGGAGTAGATACTGAAGCTTTCTTT,CSVVGQGVDTEAFF
13,TRBJ1-3,TRBV20-1,-,-,TGCAGTGCTAGAGGGACGGATGGCTACACCATATATTTT,CSARGTDGYTIYF
13,TRBJ2-7,TRBV6-2/TRBV6-3,-,-,TGTGCCAGCAGTTGGACGAGTGAGTACGAGCAGTACTTC,CASSWTSEYEQYF
14,TRBJ1-5,TRBV2,-,-,TGTGCCAGCAGTGTCCGAGGACTAGCGGGAGTCCAGCATTTT,CASSVRGLAGVQHF
11,TRBJ1-1,TRBV10-3,-,-,TGTGCCATCAGTGAGACGTATGAAGCTTTCTTT,CAISETYEAFF
12,TRBJ1-5,TRBV20-1,-,many,TGCAGTGCTAAACAGGGAAATCAGCCCCAGCATTTT,CSAKQGNQPQHF
15,TRBJ1-1,TRBV5-6,-,-,TGTGCCAGCAGTGCCCGGGGACACACGAACACTGAAGCTTTCTTT,CASSARGHTNTEAFF
15,TRBJ2-5,TRBV9,-,-,TGTGCCAGCAGCGTAGATGGCCAGGGCCAAGAGACCCAGTACTTC,CASSVDGQGQETQYF
14,TRBJ2-5,TRBV7-3,TRBD2,-,TGTGCCAGCAGCACTAGCGGGAGGACGGAGACCCAGTACTTC,CASSTSGRTETQYF
14,TRBJ1-2,TRBV4-3,-,-,TGCGCCAGCAGCCCAGGGGAGACGGTCTATGGCTACACCTTC,CASSPGETVYGYTF
13,TRBJ2-3,TRBV29-1,-,few,TGCAGCGTTGTGGAGTTCGCCCCAGATACGCAGTATTTT,CSVVEFAPDTQYF
14,TRBJ1-6,TRBV6-2/TRBV6-3,-,few,TGTGCCAGCGCCTCGGGATCCAGTAATTCACCCCTCCACTTT,CASASGSSNSPLHF
15,TRBJ2-7,TRBV4-1,TRBD2,many,TGCGCCAGCAGCCAAGGAGGCGGGGGATCCTACGAGCAGTACTTC,CASSQGGGGSYEQYF
13,TRBJ1-2,TRBV20-1,-,-,TGCAGTGCTAGAACCGGGACCGGGGAGCACTACACCTTC,CSARTGTGEHYTF
15,TRBJ1-1,TRBV7-2,TRBD1,-,TGTGCCAGCAGCACTCAACAGGGGGCGAACACTGAAGCCTTCTTT,CASSTQQGANTEAFF
12,TRBJ1-1,TRBV6-5,-,many,TGTGCCAGCAGTTACTGGGGTGGTGAAGCTTTCTTT,CASSYWGGEAFF
15,TRBJ2-2,TRBV2,-,few,TGTGCCAGCAGTGATAGGACGGATGACACCGGGGAGCTGTTTTTT,CASSDRTDDTGELFF
15,TRBJ2-7,TRBV7-9,-,few,TGTGCCAGCAGCTTCCCAGGCATCTCGGTCTACGAGCAGTACTTC,CASSFPGISVYEQYF
13,TRBJ1-1,TRBV6-5,-,few,TGTGCCAGCAGCGACCCCTCCAACACTGAAGCTTTCTTT,CASSDPSNTEAFF
14,TRBJ2-2,TRBV7-9,-,few,TGTGCCAGCAGCGCTCTAGCAAACACCGGGGAGCTGTTTTTT,CASSALANTGELFF
13,TRBJ1-6,TRBV7-2,-,-,TGTGCCAGCAGCTTAACAGGCCAACCACCCCTCCACTTT,CASSLTGQPPLHF
15,TRBJ1-5,TRBV19,TRBD1,-,TGTGCCAGTAGTATACAGGGGGTTGGTGAACAGCCCCAGCATTTT,CASSIQGVGEQPQHF
13,TRBJ1-5,TRBV29-1,-,-,TGCAGCGTTGAGACGGTGAACAATCAGCCCCAGCATTTT,CSVETVNNQPQHF
12,TRBJ1-5,TRBV5-1,-,many,TGCGCCAGCAGCTTGGTAGTTCAGCCCCAGCATTTT,CASSLVVQPQHF
16,TRBJ2-2,TRBV7-3,TRBD2,-,TGTGCCAGCAGCTCCTGGACTAGCGGGGTGGCCGGGGAGCTGTTTTTT,CASSSWTSGVAGELFF
13,TRBJ2-7,TRBV10-3,-,many,TGTGCCATCAGCCCCGACCACCCCTACGAGCAGTACTTC,CAISPDHPYEQYF
14,TRBJ2-5,TRBV2,TRBD1,-,TGTGCCAGCAGCCGACAGGGGTTCCAAGAGACCCAGTACTTC,CASSRQGFQETQYF
14,TRBJ2-5,TRBV25-1,-,-,TGCGCCAGCAGCTCCAGCCCCGACCAAGGGACCCAGTACTTC,CASSSSPDQGTQYF
13,TRBJ1-1,TRBV29-1,TRBD1,many,TGCAGCGTGTCCGGGACAGAGAACACTGAAGCTTTCTTT,CSVSGTENTEAFF
14,TRBJ2-1,TRBV7-2,-,-,TGTGCCAGCAGCTTCCAGGGACTGATCAGAGAGCAGTTCTTC,CASSFQGLIREQFF
16,TRBJ2-2,TRBV5-1,-,few,TGCGCCAGCAGCTTGGCCCTAACAGCGAACACCGGGGAGCTGTTTTTT,CASSLALTANTGELFF
15,TRBJ2-7,TRBV20-1,-,-,TGCAGTGCTAGGAGGGGGATACTAGCGCCCTACGAGCAGTACTTC,CSARRGILAPYEQYF
13,TRBJ1-2,TRBV12-3/TRBV12-4,-,many,TGTGCCAGCAGTTACCGGCAGGGGCATGGCTACACCTTC,CASSYRQGHGYTF
14,TRBJ1-3,TRBV6-5,TRBD1,many,TGTGCCAGCAGTTACGGGACAGCTGGAAACACCATATATTTT,CASSYGTAGNTIYF
12,TRBJ1-4,TRBV6-1,-,-,TGTGCCAGCAGTCAGGGTTTGGAAAAACTGTTTTTT,CASSQGLEKLFF
15,TRBJ2-5,TRBV5-4,-,few,TGTGCCAGCAGCCAAGTGTTGACTAGTCAAGAGACCCAGTACTTC,CASSQVLTSQETQYF
13,TRBJ1-1,TRBV7-8,-,-,TGTGCCAGCAGCTTAGTAGCCGGCTCTGAAGCTTTCTTT,CASSLVAGSEAFF
14,TRBJ1-3,TRBV12-3/TRBV12-4,-,-,TGTGCCAGCAGTCCCCGGATTGGGGGAAACACCATATATTTT,CASSPRIGGNTIYF
15,TRBJ1-2,TRBV7-9,-,few,TGTGCCAGCAGCTCCCGGGACACTGGATTCCATGGCTACACCTTC,CASSSRDTGFHGYTF
18,TRBJ2-6,TRBV7-2,-,-,TGCGCCAGCAGCCCGAGGGGGGCTATAGTCTCTGGGGCCAACGTCCTGACTTTC,CASSPRGAIVSGANVLTF
16,TRBJ1-1,TRBV15,-,many,TGTGCCACCAGCAGAGCCCCCAGACTCTTCAACACTGAAGCTTTCTTT,CATSRAPRLFNTEAFF
18,TRBJ2-6,TRBV7-6,TRBD1,many,TGTGCCAGCAGCCTTGAGGGACAGGGCCGCTCTGGGGCCAACGTCCTGACTTTC,CASSLEGQGRSGANVLTF